This T cell receptor (beta chain) is drawn from a study of shared clonotypes between healthy human individuals (dated by TCRdb to 2018 to 2020). At the level of the whole study: The cohort comprised a couple of women and a few men aged 18 to 49 years. For each donor, CD4 naive and CD4 memory were each given three plates, CD8 naive was given two plates, and CD8 memory was given one plate. Blood TCR repertoires of a handful of healthy adults were deeply sequenced to estimate repertoire size and the extent of clonotype sharing between individuals. Each donor's leukapheresis produced roughly between roughly 0.85 and 9 billion PBMCs. Libraries were prepared and TCR repertoires were sequenced by different laboratories using diverse techniques, in order to increase sequencing depth and limit assay-specific biases.

The donors were healthy, HIV-negative adults with no recently reported acute infections or vaccinations. Every donor was a Caucasian adult residing in Nashville, Tennessee, USA. CD4+ T cells were enriched through magnetic negative selection, after which naive cells were positively selected on CD45RA and the remaining negative fraction served as the memory subset. Blood was obtained by leukapheresis, after which PBMCs were separated by Ficoll-Histopaque density gradient centrifugation and cryopreserved in liquid nitrogen vapor phase. Analytical flow cytometry was used to check the purity and quantity of every magnetically sorted T cell population. From each sorted fraction, genomic DNA was isolated and quantified by UV absorbance on a Nanodrop 2000c. In the case of this clone: Its antigen is unknown. No quality values exist for individual bases; no much larger clone is one base distant.

TCR CDR3 regions were amplified from genomic DNA by multiplex PCR using the deep immunoSEQ assay. For each cell subset, the extracted genomic DNA was distributed evenly across all wells of several immunoSEQ 96-well plates, and each plate served as one replicate. For sorted subsets, around 200 ng genomic DNA, equal to 25,000 to 35,000 T cell genomes, was loaded into each replicate PCR. The purified libraries were quantified using a Qubit 3.0 fluorometer, sized with a Bioanalyzer 2100, and then quantified again using the KAPA Library Quantification kit. A separate single-read 150-cycle Illumina NextSeq 550 flow cell was used to sequence each immunoSEQ 96-well plate. In the source study's methods: The immunoSEQ output contained only junctional sequences without quality scores, so filtering could not match that applied to full-length reads. Sequences were annotated with PyIR, a Python wrapper for IgBLAST v1.9, and V/J genes and CDR3 were assigned using IMGT germline references. Reads were removed for weak V/J assignments (E-value above 1e-6), missing CDR3, stop codons, out-of-frame junctions, or ambiguous translated residues. A V3J clonotype was defined by an identical inferred V gene, J gene, and CDR3 amino acid sequence. The percentage overlap between two repertoires was calculated by dividing the number of shared unique clonotypes by the size of the smaller repertoire. Repertoire richness was assessed with RTK rarefaction, the Chao1 estimator, and Recon v2.1 estimates of unobserved clonotypes. Generation probabilities were computed with OLGA for all TCRbeta clonotypes obtained by the gDNA method from several donors. What TCRdb holds here is the immuneACCESS table cut down to in-frame rearrangements. Part of the clones is not present; checked against another copy, under half of the missing clones reflect an unresolved V gene, and the others are unexplained. V and J calls and clone size are as listed in that table; D and trimming were resolved from the DNA. The table for this sample lists over a million clones; around 82% of them were counted only once. The ten top clones hold more than 0.5% of the sample.

The V end gives up 3 bases and the J end 2 bases, leaving 2 bases in the junction not matched to a gene. The germline V gene supplies CDR1 SGHRS and CDR2 YFSETQ. The CDR3 goes from the cysteine to the phenylalanine over 13 residues. Just CDR3 DNA is preserved here, 39 bases in frame from base 1. On the study overall, not on this receptor specifically: Even with the large sequencing depth, rarefaction of the sorted-subset datasets indicated that sequencing was incomplete. Estimated clonotype richness was generally larger for naive than for memory subsets. Because the study included only a small number of donors, the genetic and exposure-history diversity represented was limited. Higher generation probabilities were observed for clonotypes shared by all four sorted-subset donors than for non-shared clonotypes. Sampling was restricted to blood, and TCR repertoires in tissues likely differ from the TCR repertoires found in blood. Across a handful of donors, 4.5% to 6.5% of naive CD4, approximately 3.5% of naive CD8, 2% to 2.5% of memory CD4, and approximately 0.4% of memory CD8 clonotypes were shared. Pairwise subsampling indicated that sequencing depth was expected to affect the degree of clonotype sharing among donors.

The receptor chain draws on TRBV5-1 and TRBJ2-7, with 7 bases in between that match TRBD2. Input material: memory CD4+ T cells from PBMCs. Reading the label with the study, this specimen's cell subset or site is: CD45RA-negative fraction. The clonotype comes from a man younger than 35 in good health. Some clones in this sample may be carry-over from other donors' samples. The CDR3 here reads CASSSRGAYEQYF. The DNA sequence reads TGCGCCAGCAGCTCCCGGGGGGCCTACGAGCAGTACTTC.